Listed below are T cell receptor beta chains from one sample, sequenced in a study of control samples from healthy donors and cancer patients. TCRdb's table, derived via immunoSEQ multiplex PCR, lists solely in-frame clones and lacks some. The sample consists of about 14,000 clones, around 77% of them appearing once. Source material: formalin-fixed, paraffin-embedded tissue. The receptors were gathered from a female donor with lung cancer. The CDR3 runs from the conserved cysteine through the conserved F or W. The order of the fields is clone size, D gene, V gene, J gene, CDR3 DNA, CDR3 protein. D genes are given only for firm matches. The size field is filled for only some rows; it gives once, few, many or a size class.

.,.,TRBV7-9,TRBJ1-4,TGTGCCAGCAGCGGCTGGGGGGCAACTAATGAAAAACTGTTTTTT,CASSGWGATNEKLFF
few,TRBD2,TRBV5-1,TRBJ2-3,TGCGCCAGCAGCTTGGCGGGGGGACCAGATACGCAGTATTTT,CASSLAGGPDTQYF
.,TRBD2,TRBV5-1,TRBJ2-1,TGCGCCAGCAGCCTAAGTACACTAGCGGGAGGGCGGAATGAGCAGTTCTTC,CASSLSTLAGGRNEQFF
.,.,TRBV5-1,TRBJ2-2,TGCGCCAGCAGCTTGGTTCAGACCTTCGGGGAGCTGTTTTTT,CASSLVQTFGELFF
once,.,TRBV27,TRBJ2-5,TGTGCCAGCAGTGGCGGAAGCCAAGAGACCCAGTACTTC,CASSGGSQETQYF
.,.,TRBV20-1,TRBJ2-3,TGCAGTGCTAGTTCGCGGGGAACTAGCACAGATACGCAGTATTTT,CSASSRGTSTDTQYF
.,.,TRBV4-3,TRBJ2-7,TGCGCCAGCAGTCTAGCGTATGTTTCTAGCGAGCAGTACTTC,CASSLAYVSSEQYF
few,.,TRBV19,TRBJ1-1,TGTGCCAGTAGTTATACAGGTATAAGGCGGACTGAAGCTTTCTTT,CASSYTGIRRTEAFF
.,.,TRBV2,TRBJ2-5,TGTACCAGCAGTGAACGTCAGGGCAGGGGATGGGAGACCCAGTACTTC,CTSSERQGRGWETQYF
.,.,TRBV12-3/TRBV12-4,TRBJ1-3,TGTGCCAGCAGTCTCAACTCTGGAAACACCATATATTTT,CASSLNSGNTIYF
.,.,TRBV6-5,TRBJ1-3,TGTGCCAGCAAACGGGGCGAAACTGGAAACACCATATATTTT,CASKRGETGNTIYF
.,.,TRBV12-1,TRBJ2-3,TGTGCCAGCTCTGGAGAGTCCGGGGGAGGGATCACAGATACGCAGTATTTT,CASSGESGGGITDTQYF
few,TRBD1,TRBV27,TRBJ2-7,TGTGCCAGCGCCTGGGACAGGGTTTCCTACGAGCAGTACTTC,CASAWDRVSYEQYF
.,.,TRBV7-2,TRBJ1-1,TGTGCCAGCAGCTCCCGCCGGACATTCGCAGCTTTCTTT,CASSSRRTFAAFF
few,.,TRBV7-2,TRBJ2-3,TGTGCCAGCAGCCCACGTCGCGGTACGCAGTATTTT,CASSPRRGTQYF
.,.,TRBV6-6,TRBJ1-5,TGTGCCAGCAGTTATTCGGGAGGTTATAGCAATCAGCCCCAGCATTTT,CASSYSGGYSNQPQHF
few,.,TRBV6-5,TRBJ2-5,TGTGCCAGCAGTTACTCGTATCAGGGCGAAGAGACCCAGTACTTC,CASSYSYQGEETQYF
.,.,TRBV7-9,TRBJ2-2,TGTGCCAGCAGTTCCCGACAGATACAGAACACCGGGGAGCTGTTTTTT,CASSSRQIQNTGELFF
once,.,TRBV7-9,TRBJ2-1,TGTGCCAGCAGCCTCACAGGGACTGAGCAGTTCTTC,CASSLTGTEQFF
.,.,TRBV18,TRBJ1-2,TGTGCCAGCTCACCCCCGGGCAGTGATGGCTACACCTTC,CASSPPGSDGYTF
.,.,TRBV2,TRBJ2-5,TGTGCCAGCAGTGATAAGGAGACCCAGTACTTC,CASSDKETQYF
.,.,TRBV18,TRBJ2-7,TGTGCCAGCTCACCCCCGGATGGAAGGAGGGGCTCCTACGAGCAGTACTTC,CASSPPDGRRGSYEQYF
.,.,TRBV12-3/TRBV12-4,TRBJ1-2,TGTGCCAGCAGTTTGGGGGGCGGTTATGGCTACACCTTC,CASSLGGGYGYTF
once,TRBD1,TRBV24-1,TRBJ1-5,TGTGCCACCAGTGATTCCCGGACAGGGGGAAATCAGCCCCAGCATTTT,CATSDSRTGGNQPQHF
few,.,TRBV29-1,TRBJ1-3,TGCAGCGTTGCCTCGGCCGGGTTAATCGGAAACACCATATATTTT,CSVASAGLIGNTIYF
.,TRBD1,TRBV5-1,TRBJ1-3,TGCGCCAGCAGCTTGGGGACAGGGGGAAACACCATATATTTT,CASSLGTGGNTIYF
.,.,TRBV2,TRBJ1-5,TGTGCCAGCAGGGGGTCAACGAGGCAGCCCCAGCATTTT,CASRGSTRQPQHF
few,TRBD1,TRBV7-7,TRBJ2-1,TGTGCTAGCAGCTCCGGGACAGGGGTATTCTCGACTCAAAATGAGCAGTTCTTC,CASSSGTGVFSTQNEQFF
.,TRBD1,TRBV20-1,TRBJ1-2,TGCAGTGCCGACAGGGGTTATGGCTACACCTTC,CSADRGYGYTF
once,.,TRBV7-9,TRBJ1-3,TGTGCCAGCAGCCCCGGATACAGCCAATTCTCTGGAAACACCATATATTTT,CASSPGYSQFSGNTIYF
.,.,TRBV5-8,TRBJ2-5,TGTGCCAGCAGCCGAATGGGGGAGACCCAGTACTTC,CASSRMGETQYF
.,.,TRBV18,TRBJ2-7,TGTGCCAGCTCAACAAACCAGGGCTACCTCTACGAGCAGTACTTC,CASSTNQGYLYEQYF
once,TRBD2,TRBV5-1,TRBJ2-2,TGCGCCAGCAGCTCGAAGACTAGCGGGGGTGAGGAGCTGTTTTTT,CASSSKTSGGEELFF
.,TRBD1,TRBV19,TRBJ2-7,TGTGCCAGTAGCCTGGGGACAGGGGGAGAGCAGTACTTC,CASSLGTGGEQYF
.,.,TRBV7-9,TRBJ2-1,TGTGCCAGCAGCGAAACCCGAAATGAGCAGTTCTTC,CASSETRNEQFF
few,.,TRBV6-4,TRBJ2-7,TGTGCCAGCAGTGGACGATGGGGTTACTACGAGCAGTACTTC,CASSGRWGYYEQYF
.,.,TRBV6-2/TRBV6-3,TRBJ2-7,TGTGCCAGCAGCCCCGGCGCCTACGAGCAGTACTTC,CASSPGAYEQYF
few,.,TRBV30,TRBJ2-7,TGTGCCTGGAGTTACGGACCATACGAGCAGTACTTC,CAWSYGPYEQYF
.,.,TRBV12-5,TRBJ2-5,TGTGCTAGTGGTTTGGTAGAGCAGGGTGAATCCCAGTACTTC,CASGLVEQGESQYF
.,.,TRBV5-1,TRBJ2-3,TGCGCCAGCAGCTTGGGCGGGGAAAGCACAGATACGCAGTATTTT,CASSLGGESTDTQYF
.,.,TRBV7-3,TRBJ2-1,TGTGCCAGCAGCTTAGGGGCCAATGAGCAGTTCTTC,CASSLGANEQFF
.,.,TRBV4-2,TRBJ2-1,TGTGCCAGCAGCCAAGATCGGGGTACCTACAATGAGCAGTTCTTC,CASSQDRGTYNEQFF
.,.,TRBV19,TRBJ1-5,TGTGCCAGTAGTCTCTCTTTTGGGAGTAATCAGCCCCAGCATTTT,CASSLSFGSNQPQHF